This TCR beta chain was sequenced in a study of blood T cell repertoires in COVID-19. Looking at the study overall: Whether acute or convalescent, the COVID-19 samples came from the United States, Italy and Spain. Sample material is recorded as cDNA or gDNA derived from T cells, B-cell-depleted T cells, or PBMCs.

Participant ages covered about 18 to 90 years across around 25 US areas. Authors' processing steps: Reference gene primer amplification yielded estimated nucleated cell counts. Only in-frame clones appear in the TCRdb table, and some are missing; sequencing was by immunoSEQ multiplex PCR. D and trimming were read from the DNA, whereas the V and J calls and clone size are those reported in that table. The table has 350,000 to 450,000 clones, around 87% seen once. The V end was cut by 2 bases, the J end by 12 bases, with 11 bases between. CDR3 size: 12 residues. CDR1 and CDR2 from the germline V gene are MNHNS and SASEGT.

The rearrangement links TRBV6-1 to TRBJ2-1, with D maybe TRBD1 (5 bases). The clonotype comes from a man aged 40-55 years in a cohort exposed to, infected with or recovered from COVID-19 (not recorded which). Material for sequencing was PBMCs or T cells enriched from blood (not recorded which). CDR3 bases: TGTGCCAGCAGTGAAAGGGGCCAAGGGCAGTTCTTC. This codes for CASSERGQGQFF.